The rows below give T cell receptor beta chains drawn from one sample of a study of cytomegalovirus exposure and HLA in healthy donors. Libraries were prepared by immunoSEQ multiplex PCR; TCRdb keeps only in-frame clonotypes and omits some of them. The sample table sets out around 120,000 clones. The sample taken for sequencing was PBMCs. These receptors originate from a young man in good health and CMV-seronegative. The CDR3 runs from the conserved cysteine through the conserved F or W. A D gene is named only where the DNA matches it firmly.

>TRBV27|TRBD1|TRBJ1-1
CASRHTGGQTEAFF
TGTGCCAGCAGACATACAGGGGGTCAGACTGAAGCTTTCTTT
>TRBV5-4|TRBD2|TRBJ2-1
CASSRTSGSSKGYNEQFF
TGTGCCAGCAGTCGGACTAGCGGGAGTTCGAAGGGCTACAATGAGCAGTTCTTC
>TRBV5-1|NA|TRBJ2-5
CASSLRSGEETQYF
TGCGCCAGCAGCTTGAGAAGCGGAGAAGAGACCCAGTACTTC
>TRBV2|NA|TRBJ1-5
CASSERRVSNQPQHF
TGTGCCAGCAGTGAAAGGAGGGTTAGCAATCAGCCCCAGCATTTT
>TRBV4-1|NA|TRBJ1-1
CATKPEKTDGVSEAFF
TGCGCCACCAAACCGGAAAAGACAGATGGGGTGTCGGAAGCTTTCTTT
>TRBV19|NA|TRBJ1-1
CASSIPEPTEAFF
TGTGCCAGTAGTATCCCAGAACCCACTGAAGCTTTCTTT
>TRBV5-1|TRBD1|TRBJ1-2
CASSSPGQGYGYTF
TGCGCCAGCAGCTCACCGGGACAGGGATATGGCTACACCTTC
>TRBV4-1|NA|TRBJ1-5
CASSITGTSNQPQHF
TGCGCCAGCAGTATCACAGGGACGAGCAATCAGCCCCAGCATTTT
>TRBV30|TRBD1|TRBJ1-2
CAWSVGTGAYGYTF
TGTGCCTGGAGTGTAGGGACAGGGGCATATGGCTACACCTTC
>TRBV9|NA|TRBJ2-7
CASSVGAESYEQYF
TGTGCCAGCAGCGTAGGGGCAGAGTCCTACGAGCAGTACTTC
>TRBV30|TRBD2|TRBJ2-3
CAWSLAGGTDTQYF
TGTGCCTGGAGCCTAGCGGGGGGGACAGATACGCAGTATTTT
>TRBV5-1|TRBD1|TRBJ1-1
CASSLRQGAADGVAFF
TGCGCCAGCAGCTTGCGACAGGGGGCCGCCGACGGTGTAGCTTTCTTT
>TRBV27|NA|TRBJ2-1
CASSHILRSNNEQFF
TGTGCCAGCAGTCATATCCTACGGAGCAACAATGAGCAGTTCTTC